The clone carrying this TCR beta chain was seen at least ten times. Its antigen remains unidentified. TCR cDNA molecules were tagged individually, and each one carried a unique molecular identifier. TCRdb reanalysed the 5' RACE reads using MiXCR and keeps one entry per CDR3 protein. The data show roughly 36,000 distinct CDR3 sequences, under 6.5% seen once. The data were taken from a study of spatial heterogeneity in lung cancer. Study at large: The study observed each unique TCR and UMI combination more than ten times on average in raw reads. Broader study findings: Relative to follow-up, resection was when ubiquitous expanded tumor TCRs appeared more in blood.

Deletions cut 6 bases from V and 1 base from J, with 12 bases between. Per the germline V gene, CDR1 is MDHEN and CDR2 is SYDVKM. CDR3 length: 14 amino acids. The time point was: sample taken at primary tumor resection. No cells were sorted before sequencing. The whole RNA sequenced was extracted from tumor, nontumor lung or frozen PBMC. The chain is built from TRBV28 and TRBJ1-2; D is uncertain. The source of this sequence is a male donor with early-stage non-small cell lung cancer. The starting material was PBMCs, obtained at surgery. The CDR3 here is CASSEWQLNYGYTF. The DNA of the CDR3 is TGTGCCAGCAGCGAGTGGCAACTTAACTATGGCTACACCTTC.